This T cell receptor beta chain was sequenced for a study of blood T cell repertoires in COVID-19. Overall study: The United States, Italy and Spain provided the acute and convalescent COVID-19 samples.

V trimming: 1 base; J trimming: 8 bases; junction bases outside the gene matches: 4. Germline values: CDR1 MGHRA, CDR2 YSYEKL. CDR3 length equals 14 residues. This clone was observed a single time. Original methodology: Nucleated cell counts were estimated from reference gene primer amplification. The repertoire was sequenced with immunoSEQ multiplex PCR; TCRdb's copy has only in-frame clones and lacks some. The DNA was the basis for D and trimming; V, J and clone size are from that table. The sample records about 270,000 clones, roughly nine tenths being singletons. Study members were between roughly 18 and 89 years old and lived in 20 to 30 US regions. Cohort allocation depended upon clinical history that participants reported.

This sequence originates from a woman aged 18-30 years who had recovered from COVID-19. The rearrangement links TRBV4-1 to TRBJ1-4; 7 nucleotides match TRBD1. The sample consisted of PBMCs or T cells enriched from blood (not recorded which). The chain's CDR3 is CASSQGGTAEKLFF. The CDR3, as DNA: TGCGCCAGCAGCCAAGGTGGGACAGCCGAAAAACTGTTTTTT.